Here is one T cell receptor (beta chain) with its context. What it binds is unknown. Every single patient, without exception, relapsed after autologous stem cell transplantation, and brentuximab vedotin exposure varied. Using magnetic negative selection, the CD4+ T cells were separated out of thawed PBMCs. Patients reached a best response of complete response, partial response or progressive disease. Clones were read by immunoSEQ multiplex PCR, and TCRdb kept only the in-frame ones, dropping some. The profile shows 25,000 to 35,000 clones, 85% to 90% of them singletons. This entry is derived from a study of PD-1 blockade in classical Hodgkin lymphoma. General study points: Why repertoires differed is undefined; disease activity or prior therapy possibly contributed. TCR diversity rose significantly by C4D1 in CD4+ but not CD8+ cells. Patients who responded completely had about the same baseline diversity as newly diagnosed patients.

CDR1 MNHEY and CDR2 SVGAGI come from the germline V gene. The ends lost 5 bases at V and 1 base at J; junction bases unmatched: 7. The CDR3 runs to 15 residues. The chain carries TRBV6-5 and TRBJ2-5, with 7 bases identical to TRBD2. This specimen consisted of CD4+ T cells from blood, obtained at baseline. This TCR came from a human donor with classical Hodgkin lymphoma. The CDR3: CASSRLAVIQETQYF. In nucleotides, the CDR3 is TGTGCCAGCAGTAGGCTAGCGGTAATCCAAGAGACCCAGTACTTC.